These T cell receptor beta chains were read from a single sample in a study of T cells in Graves' hyperthyroidism and ophthalmopathy. One entry per CDR3 protein, called by TCRdb with MiXCR from the multiplex PCR reads. Among hundreds of thousands of distinct CDR3 sequences listed, more than 30% were seen once. Material for sequencing was blood. The receptors were sampled from a man between 18 and 35 years old with Graves' hyperthyroidism. Each CDR3 is given with its conserved first and last residue. A D gene is named only where the DNA matches it firmly. Some rows mark clone size as missing; the rest say once, few, many or name a class of expanded clone.

V	D	J	size	CDR3	DNA
TRBV7-9	-	TRBJ1-5	-	CASSSVEESNQPQHF	TGTGCCAGCAGCTCAGTAGAAGAGAGCAATCAGCCCCAGCATTTT
TRBV2	-	TRBJ2-7	-	CASTEQGPDYEQYF	TGTGCCAGCACCGAACAGGGACCCGACTACGAGCAGTACTTC
TRBV28	TRBD2	TRBJ2-7	-	CASSLRPSGSGRNEQYF	TGTGCCAGCAGCCTTCGCCCTAGCGGGAGCGGGAGGAACGAGCAGTACTTC
TRBV20-1	TRBD1	TRBJ2-7	-	CSARGGQGTYEQYF	TGCAGTGCGAGGGGGGGACAGGGAACCTACGAGCAGTACTTC
TRBV7-8	-	TRBJ2-7	many	CASSFDYGEQYF	TGTGCCAGCAGCTTTGACTATGGCGAGCAGTACTTC
TRBV5-1	-	TRBJ2-2	-	CASSSSASNTGELFF	TGCGCCAGCAGCTCGAGCGCCTCGAACACCGGGGAGCTGTTTTTT
TRBV7-2	TRBD2	TRBJ2-7	many	CASSRGLAGAYEQYF	TGTGCCAGCAGTCGGGGGCTAGCGGGAGCCTACGAGCAGTACTTC
TRBV5-6	-	TRBJ2-2	-	CASSLDTGGELFF	TGTGCCAGCAGCCTGGACACGGGCGGGGAGCTGTTTTTT
TRBV15	TRBD1	TRBJ1-4	-	CATSSEGDRGREKLFF	TGTGCCACCAGCAGCGAAGGGGACAGGGGGCGAGAAAAACTGTTTTTT
TRBV5-8	-	TRBJ2-7	-	CASSGPPAREQYF	TGTGCCAGCAGCGGACCCCCCGCGAGGGAGCAGTACTTC
TRBV7-9	-	TRBJ1-1	-	CASSREGGGTEAFF	TGTGCCAGCAGCCGTGAAGGGGGGGGAACTGAAGCTTTCTTT
TRBV10-3	TRBD1	TRBJ2-5	-	CASSAAFRGPGETQYF	TGTGCCAGCAGTGCTGCCTTCAGGGGGCCGGGAGAGACCCAGTACTTC
TRBV19	-	TRBJ1-1	-	CASKITGTENTEAFF	TGTGCCAGCAAAATAACCGGGACGGAGAACACTGAAGCTTTCTTT
TRBV7-9	TRBD2	TRBJ2-7	-	CASSPLGLAGSDEQYF	TGTGCCAGCAGCCCTCTGGGACTAGCGGGAAGCGACGAGCAGTACTTC
TRBV11-2	-	TRBJ1-2	-	CASSGVGEGASDGYTF	TGTGCCAGCAGCGGCGTTGGGGAAGGGGCCTCTGATGGCTACACCTTC
TRBV20-1	TRBD1	TRBJ1-4	-	CSAGQGNEKLFF	TGCAGTGCTGGACAGGGGAATGAAAAACTGTTTTTT
TRBV2	TRBD1	TRBJ1-1	-	CASSEGVGQVF	TGTGCCAGCAGTGAAGGGGTCGGACAGGTTTTT
TRBV12-3/TRBV12-4	TRBD1	TRBJ2-7	many	CASSSAGTGFHEQYF	TGTGCCAGCAGTTCCGCCGGGACAGGGTTCCACGAGCAGTACTTC
TRBV11-2	TRBD1	TRBJ1-2	-	CASSEPPQDRLNYGYTF	TGTGCCAGCAGCGAGCCCCCCCAGGACAGGCTTAACTATGGCTACACCTTC
TRBV12-3/TRBV12-4	-	TRBJ1-6	many	CASSLTGVSPLHF	TGTGCCAGCAGCCTTACAGGAGTCTCACCCCTCCACTTT
TRBV12-3/TRBV12-4	-	TRBJ2-7	-	CASTVGGGDPEQYF	TGTGCCAGCACCGTGGGGGGGGGCGATCCCGAGCAGTACTTC
TRBV7-8	TRBD1	TRBJ1-5	-	CASSDPGQGNGQPQRF	TGTGCCAGCAGCGATCCGGGACAGGGAAACGGTCAGCCCCAGCGTTTT
TRBV25-1	-	TRBJ2-7	-	CASSLGTAYSYEQYF	TGTGCCAGCAGTTTGGGAACAGCTTACTCCTACGAGCAGTACTTC
TRBV12-3/TRBV12-4	-	TRBJ1-1	few	CAGSLGGGTEAFF	TGTGCCGGCAGTTTGGGGGGTGGGACTGAAGCTTTCTTT
TRBV7-8	-	TRBJ1-6	-	CASSRRVFGNSPLHF	TGTGCCAGCAGCCGCAGGGTATTCGGGAATTCACCCCTCCACTTT
TRBV5-1	-	TRBJ1-1	-	CASSEPGNTQAFF	TGCGCCAGCAGCGAGCCGGGAAACACTCAAGCTTTCTTT
TRBV4-3	-	TRBJ2-5	-	CASSQDSQGVETQYF	TGCGCCAGCAGCCAAGACTCTCAAGGGGTGGAGACCCAGTACTTC
TRBV14	-	TRBJ2-7	few	CASSQETGNYEQYF	TGTGCCAGCAGCCAAGAGACGGGGAACTACGAGCAGTACTTC
TRBV10-2	-	TRBJ1-6	-	CASQRGNSPLHF	TGCGCCAGCCAGCGGGGGAATTCACCCCTCCACTTT
TRBV19	TRBD1	TRBJ2-2	few	CASSGGQGESGELFF	TGTGCCAGTAGTGGGGGACAGGGAGAGTCCGGGGAGCTGTTTTTT
TRBV9	-	TRBJ1-3	few	CASSGTIGPSGNTIYF	TGTGCCAGCAGCGGGACAATTGGCCCTTCTGGAAACACCATATATTTT
TRBV7-2	TRBD2	TRBJ2-7	many	CASSSGTTYEQYF	TGTGCCAGCAGCTCTGGGACTACCTACGAGCAGTACTTC
TRBV12-3/TRBV12-4	-	TRBJ2-7	-	CASSQGGYHEQYF	TGTGCCAGCAGCCAAGGAGGGTACCACGAGCAGTACTTC
TRBV2	-	TRBJ1-1	-	CASGPRGLVGAFF	TGTGCCAGCGGACCCAGAGGGCTTGTGGGAGCTTTCTTT
TRBV15	-	TRBJ1-1	-	CATSRQGIVTEAFF	TGTGCCACCAGCAGACAGGGGATAGTAACTGAAGCTTTCTTT
TRBV19	-	TRBJ1-2	many	CASSPRQADGYTF	TGTGCCAGTAGTCCCCGACAGGCGGATGGCTACACCTTC
TRBV19	TRBD1	TRBJ1-5	few	CASSQDRVVVGNQPQHF	TGTGCCAGTAGTCAGGACAGGGTTGTTGTGGGCAATCAGCCCCAGCATTTT
TRBV4-2	-	TRBJ2-7	few	CASSQEWDGTYEQYF	TGTGCCAGCAGCCAAGAATGGGACGGAACCTACGAGCAGTACTTC
TRBV19	-	TRBJ1-2	many	CASSMGGYGYTF	TGTGCCAGTAGTATGGGCGGCTATGGCTACACCTTC
TRBV7-2	-	TRBJ2-7	-	CASSLGQNLYEQYF	TGTGCCAGCAGCTTAGGGCAGAACCTCTACGAGCAGTACTTC
TRBV7-9	TRBD1	TRBJ1-2	-	CASSQEVRGDYGYTF	TGTGCCAGCAGCCAAGAAGTCAGGGGGGACTATGGCTACACCTTC
TRBV11-1	-	TRBJ2-2	few	CASSLEVRGGELFF	TGTGCCAGCAGCCTCGAGGTCCGAGGGGGGGAGCTGTTTTTT
TRBV10-3	-	TRBJ1-6	once	CAISAGRNSPLHF	TGTGCCATCAGTGCAGGGAGAAATTCACCCCTCCACTTT
TRBV20-1	-	TRBJ2-3	few	CSARDGAGVTDTQYF	TGCAGTGCTAGAGATGGAGCAGGGGTGACAGATACGCAGTATTTT
TRBV20-1	-	TRBJ1-1	-	CSASEGTTEAFF	TGCAGTGCTAGCGAGGGGACCACTGAAGCTTTCTTT
TRBV7-9	TRBD1	TRBJ2-5	-	CASSPRGGQGAETQYF	TGTGCCAGCAGCCCCAGGGGGGGACAGGGGGCAGAGACCCAGTACTTC
TRBV6-2/TRBV6-3	TRBD1	TRBJ2-7	few	CASRATGIYEQYF	TGTGCCAGCAGAGCGACAGGGATATACGAGCAGTACTTC
TRBV5-8	TRBD1	TRBJ1-2	few	CASSLDRGRERGYTF	TGTGCCAGCAGCTTGGACAGGGGGCGAGAGCGAGGCTACACCTTC
TRBV20-1	-	TRBJ2-7	few	CSAAPISELSYEQYF	TGCAGTGCCGCTCCCATTAGCGAACTCTCCTACGAGCAGTACTTC
TRBV19	-	TRBJ1-4	-	CASATGPPGPNEKLFF	TGTGCCAGTGCGACAGGACCCCCTGGTCCTAATGAAAAACTGTTTTTT
TRBV5-5	-	TRBJ1-5	few	CASSLSRPGQPQHF	TGTGCCAGCAGCTTGTCCCGACCGGGGCAGCCCCAGCATTTT
TRBV7-2	TRBD2	TRBJ2-2	-	CASSQETSGSPGELFF	TGCGCCAGCAGCCAAGAAACTAGCGGGAGCCCCGGGGAGCTGTTTTTT
TRBV7-2	TRBD2	TRBJ2-5	many	CASSLRTSGEETQYF	TGTGCCAGCAGTTTACGGACTAGCGGTGAAGAGACCCAGTACTTC
TRBV20-1	-	TRBJ1-5	many	CSARDLDSLSNQPQHF	TGCAGTGCTAGAGATCTGGACAGTCTCAGCAATCAGCCCCAGCATTTT
TRBV25-1	-	TRBJ2-5	-	CASVEGGETQYF	TGTGCCAGCGTTGAGGGAGGCGAGACCCAGTACTTC
TRBV2	-	TRBJ1-5	many	CASGEIGVNQPQHF	TGTGCCAGCGGCGAGATAGGGGTAAATCAGCCCCAGCATTTT
TRBV20-1	-	TRBJ2-5	many	CSVQMRGTQYF	TGCAGTGTTCAAATGAGGGGAACCCAGTACTTC
TRBV7-9	-	TRBJ2-5	few	CASSLALRDQETQYF	TGTGCCAGCAGCTTAGCTCTAAGGGACCAAGAGACCCAGTACTTC
TRBV5-4	-	TRBJ2-5	few	CASRVWEREETQYF	TGTGCCAGCAGGGTTTGGGAGAGGGAAGAGACCCAGTACTTC
TRBV14	-	TRBJ2-2	few	CASSQDWGETGELFF	TGTGCCAGCAGCCAAGATTGGGGGGAAACCGGGGAGCTGTTTTTT